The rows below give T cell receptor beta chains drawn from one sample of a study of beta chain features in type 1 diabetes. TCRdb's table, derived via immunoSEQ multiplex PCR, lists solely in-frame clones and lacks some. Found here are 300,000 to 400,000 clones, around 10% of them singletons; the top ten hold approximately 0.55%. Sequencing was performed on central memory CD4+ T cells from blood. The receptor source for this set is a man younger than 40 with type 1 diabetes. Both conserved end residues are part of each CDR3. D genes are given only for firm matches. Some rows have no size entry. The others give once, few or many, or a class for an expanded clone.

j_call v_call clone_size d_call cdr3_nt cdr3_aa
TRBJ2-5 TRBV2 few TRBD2 TGTGCCAGCAGCCGGAAAGCGGGAGGTGTGGAGACCCAGTACTTC CASSRKAGGVETQYF
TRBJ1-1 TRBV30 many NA TGTGCCTGGAGCAGGGGCACGAACACTGAAGCTTTCTTT CAWSRGTNTEAFF
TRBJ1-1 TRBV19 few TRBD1 TGTGCCAGTACCGTATGGGACAGGGAGACTGAAGCTTTCTTT CASTVWDRETEAFF
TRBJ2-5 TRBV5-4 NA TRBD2 TGTGCCAGCAGCTTTGGCGGGAGCGGCCAAGAGACCCAGTACTTC CASSFGGSGQETQYF
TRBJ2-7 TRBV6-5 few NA TGTGCCAGCAGTTATAAGGAGCAAAAGTACTTC CASSYKEQKYF
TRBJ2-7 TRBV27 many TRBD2 TGTGCCAGCAGCTGGGAGACTAGCGGGAGTGGCGAGCAGTACTTC CASSWETSGSGEQYF
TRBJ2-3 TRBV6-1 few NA TGTGCCAGCAGTGACAAGGGACTCAGAACAGATACGCAGTATTTT CASSDKGLRTDTQYF
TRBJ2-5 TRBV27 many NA TGTGCCAGCAGTTGGAGGGTTGGAAACCAAGAGACCCAGTACTTC CASSWRVGNQETQYF
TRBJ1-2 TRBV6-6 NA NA TGTGCCAGCTCAAGTCAGGGGAACTATGGCTACACCTTC CASSSQGNYGYTF
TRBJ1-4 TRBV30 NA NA TGTGCCTGGAGTACCCAGATTTGGGAAAAACTGTTTTTT CAWSTQIWEKLFF
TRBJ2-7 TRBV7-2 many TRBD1 TGTGCCAGCAGCTTAGATGGGACAGGACCCTACGAGCAGTACTTC CASSLDGTGPYEQYF
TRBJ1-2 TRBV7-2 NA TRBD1 TGTGCCAGCAGCCAAGAAGGACAGGGCAACTATGGCTACACCTTC CASSQEGQGNYGYTF
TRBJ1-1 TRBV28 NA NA TGTGCCAGCACCCTCATAAAGGGACGGACAGAAGCTTTCTTT CASTLIKGRTEAFF
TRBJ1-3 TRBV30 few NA TGTGCCTGGAGTATGGGGTTCTCTGGAAACACCATATATTTT CAWSMGFSGNTIYF
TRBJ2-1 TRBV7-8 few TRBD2 TGTGCCAGCAGCCCTCCACTCCGGGACTACCACAATGAGCAGTTCTTC CASSPPLRDYHNEQFF
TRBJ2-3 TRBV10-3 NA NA TGTGCCACGACGGGAAGCGGAGGATTCACAGATACGCAGTATTTT CATTGSGGFTDTQYF
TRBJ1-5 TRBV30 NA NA TGTGCCTGGACTGGTCAAGGTGGTCGCAATCAGCCCCAGCATTTT CAWTGQGGRNQPQHF
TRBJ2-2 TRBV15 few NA TGTGCCACCAGCAGAGGAATAGGGGCCACCGGGGAGCTGTTTTTT CATSRGIGATGELFF
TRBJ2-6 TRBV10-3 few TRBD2 TGTGCCATCAGTGGACAGCTAAACCAAGCGGGAGGGGCCAACGTCCTGACTTTC CAISGQLNQAGGANVLTF
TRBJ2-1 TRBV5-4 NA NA TGTGCCAGCAGCTTAGTAACTAGTGAAGGGAATGAGCAGTTCTTC CASSLVTSEGNEQFF
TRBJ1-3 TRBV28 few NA TGTGCCAGCGTTGAATCCGGAGCTGGAAACACCATATATTTT CASVESGAGNTIYF
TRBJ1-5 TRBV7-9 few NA TGTGCCAGCAGGATCTGGGGTAGCAATCAGCCCCAGCATTTT CASRIWGSNQPQHF
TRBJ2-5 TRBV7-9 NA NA TGTGCCAGCAGCTTAGTGGGGGGAGACCGTGGAGAGACCCAGTACTTC CASSLVGGDRGETQYF
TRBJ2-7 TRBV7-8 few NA TGTGCCAGCACCCCGACTAGACTCCTACGGCTAGACTCCTACGAGCAGTACTTC CASTPTRLLRLDSYEQYF
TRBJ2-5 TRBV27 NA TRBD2 TGTGCCAGCAGTTTATCCTCTTTCGCAGCGGGAGAAGAGACCCAGTACTTC CASSLSSFAAGEETQYF
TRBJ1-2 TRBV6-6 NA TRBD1 TGTGCCAGCAGTACCACAGGGGAGAGGGTCTCTGGCTACACCTTC CASSTTGERVSGYTF
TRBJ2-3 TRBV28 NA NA TGTGCCAGCAGTTCCCCCCCTCAGGCAGCAGATACGCAGTATTTT CASSSPPQAADTQYF
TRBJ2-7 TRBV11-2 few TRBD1 TGTGCCAGCAGCTTAGCTAACGTCGGGGACAGGCCACACTTC CASSLANVGDRPHF
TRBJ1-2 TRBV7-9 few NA TGTGCCAGCAGCCAGCAGGGATATGGCTACACCTTC CASSQQGYGYTF
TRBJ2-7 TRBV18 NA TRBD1 TGTGCCAGCTCACCACCGGGGACAGGGCGGTTCTACGAGCAGTACTTC CASSPPGTGRFYEQYF
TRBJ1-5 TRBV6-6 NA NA TGTGCCAGCAGTTACTCGGCGTTGCAGCCCCAGCATTTT CASSYSALQPQHF
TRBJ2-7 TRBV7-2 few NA TGTGCCAGCAGCCCTCAGGGAGTAGCCTACGAGCAGTACTTC CASSPQGVAYEQYF
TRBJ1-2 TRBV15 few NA TGTGCCACCAGCAGAGATCAGGGACCGCGGGATGGCTACACCTTC CATSRDQGPRDGYTF
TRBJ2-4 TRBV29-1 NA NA TGCAGCAGAATGACCCTGACTTTAAACATTCAGTACTTC CSRMTLTLNIQYF
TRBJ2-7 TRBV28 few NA TGTGCCAGCAGTTTATTGGTGGTCCACGAGCAGTACTTC CASSLLVVHEQYF
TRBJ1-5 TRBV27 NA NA TGTGCCAGCAGGAGGGGATCCCGGGATCAGCCCCAGCATTTT CASRRGSRDQPQHF
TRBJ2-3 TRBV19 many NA TGTGCCAGTAGTTTTAGCACAGATACGCAGTATTTT CASSFSTDTQYF
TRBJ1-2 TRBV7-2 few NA TGTGCCAGCAGCCCCGACAGGTCCTATGGCTACACCTTC CASSPDRSYGYTF
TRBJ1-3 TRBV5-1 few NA TGCGCCAGCTCCGAGGGCTCTGGAAACACCATATATTTT CASSEGSGNTIYF
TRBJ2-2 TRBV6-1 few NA TGTGCCAGCAGTGAAACCGGGACCCCCGCCGGGGAGCTGTTTTTT CASSETGTPAGELFF
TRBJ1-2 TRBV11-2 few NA TGTGCCAGCAGCTTATCCAGGAACTATGGCTACACCTTC CASSLSRNYGYTF
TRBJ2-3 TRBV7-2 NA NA TGTGCCAGCAGCTTAGACGCCCCAGATACGCAGTATTTT CASSLDAPDTQYF
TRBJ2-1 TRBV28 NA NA TGTGCCAGCTTAGGAGGGAGGAGGCAGTTCTTC CASLGGRRQFF
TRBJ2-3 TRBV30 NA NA TGTGCCTTGGCCGCGGGTGGGGATACGCAGTATTTT CALAAGGDTQYF
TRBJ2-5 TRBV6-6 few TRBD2 TGTGCCAGCAGAGTAGCGGGAACCGGGGAGACCCAGTACTTC CASRVAGTGETQYF
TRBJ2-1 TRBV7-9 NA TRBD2 TGTGCCAGCAGCATCGGGACTACAAATGAGCAGTTCTTC CASSIGTTNEQFF
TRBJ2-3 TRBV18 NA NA TGTGCCAGCTCCCGCCGGGGCACAGATACGCAGTATTTT CASSRRGTDTQYF
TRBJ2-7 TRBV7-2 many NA TGTGCCAGCAGCTTAGCTCAGTACACCTACGAGCAGTACTTC CASSLAQYTYEQYF
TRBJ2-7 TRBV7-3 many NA TGTGCCAGCAGCCCGGGTTCCGAGCAGTACTTC CASSPGSEQYF
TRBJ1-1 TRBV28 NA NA TGTGCCAGCAGTCCAAGTCCACCCCAAACTGAAGCTTTCTTT CASSPSPPQTEAFF
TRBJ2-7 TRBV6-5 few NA TGTGCCAGCTCCGGGCGGGGCTACGAGCAGTACTTC CASSGRGYEQYF
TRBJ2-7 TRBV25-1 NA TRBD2 TGTGCCAGCAGTGAAGGGGTGGGAGGGATTTCCTACGAGCAGTACTTC CASSEGVGGISYEQYF
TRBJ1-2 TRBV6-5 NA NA TGTGCCAGCAGTTACTCGGCCCCGCGGGACTATGGCTACACCTTC CASSYSAPRDYGYTF
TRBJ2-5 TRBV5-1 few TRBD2 TGCGCCAGCAGCTCCGGGGTAGCGGGGAACCAAGAGACCCAGTACTTC CASSSGVAGNQETQYF
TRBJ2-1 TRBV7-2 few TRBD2 TGTGCCAGCAGCTCTCGACTAGCGGGAGCCCACAATGAGCAGTTCTTC CASSSRLAGAHNEQFF